These 10 T cell receptor beta chains came from one sample sequenced in a study of OX40 agonist ivuxolimab in advanced cancers. Assay: immunoSEQ multiplex PCR; the TCRdb copy retains only in-frame clones and omits some. Seen here are 40,000 or so clones, around four fifths observed once, and the top ten hold more than 2%. The starting material was CD4+ or CD8+ T cells sorted from blood, obtained in a trial of the OX40 agonist ivuxolimab. The receptor set was obtained from an adult with an advanced solid tumor such as melanoma, head and neck, liver or kidney cancer.

The J gene is TRBJ1-4, the V gene TRBV5-6; D unresolved. The CDR3 has 14 amino acids. The ends were cut back, 1 base at V and 4 bases at J, with 8 bases in the middle. Germline loops: CDR1 SGHDT, CDR2 YYEEEE. The chain's CDR3 is CASSLRTVNEKLFF. CDR3 DNA sequence: TGTGCCAGCAGCTTGCGGACGGTTAATGAAAAACTGTTTTTT.

The V gene is TRBV9, the J gene TRBJ1-2, with D maybe TRBD1 (5 bases). Between the trimmed V and J ends, which lost 0 bases and 7 bases, there was a span of 10 bases. CDR3 length: 13 amino acids. Germline assignment: CDR1 SGDLS and CDR2 YYNGEE. Here the CDR3 reads CASSVGEGVGYTF. As DNA, the CDR3 is TGTGCCAGCAGCGTAGGGGAAGGGGTTGGCTACACCTTC.

In this sample, this clone turned up a few times. This sequence joins TRBV7-3 and TRBJ1-3, with no clear D. The germline V gene encodes CDR1 SGHTA and CDR2 FQGTGA. CDR3 length: 13 amino acids. The V gene lost 4 bases and the J gene lost 2 bases, with 6 bases spanning the gap. The CDR3 DNA reads TGTGCCAGCAGCTCTTCCCCTGGAAACACCATATATTTT. Protein: CASSSSPGNTIYF.

This rearrangement joins TRBV9 to TRBJ2-2; D not resolved. The CDR3 is 16 amino acids. Germline values: CDR1 SGDLS, CDR2 YYNGEE. The V and J ends lost 2 bases and 2 bases respectively, with 13 bases between them. CDR3 DNA sequence: TGTGCCAGCAGCGTCGGTGGGTTCGGCAACACCGGGGAGCTGTTTTTT. Protein: CASSVGGFGNTGELFF. Supplemented by reference TRBV9 and TRBJ2-2, the full variable domain reads DSGVTQTPKHLITATGQRVTLRCSPRSGDLSVYWYQQSLDQGLQFLIQYYNGEERAKGNILERFSAQQFPDLHSELNLSSLELGDSALYFCASSVGGFGNTGELFFGEGSRLTVL.

This sequence joins TRBV18 and TRBJ2-3, with 7 bases lining up with TRBD1. CDR3 size: 15 residues. CDR1 is KGHSH, CDR2 LQKENI, per germline. The junction had 3 bases not matched to a gene; V was cut back by 3 bases and J by 0 bases. CDR3 amino acids: CASSPGQLSTDTQYF. The CDR3 nucleotides read TGTGCCAGCTCACCGGGACAGTTGAGCACAGATACGCAGTATTTT.

This clone was recorded only once. The V gene is TRBV25-1, the J gene TRBJ2-1, with 12 bases aligning to TRBD2. The V and J ends lost 6 bases and 9 bases, in that order; junction bases with no gene match: 6. CDR3 length: 14 amino acids. Germline CDR1 MGHDK, CDR2 SYGVNS. The chain's CDR3 is CASRLAGGPAEQFF. The CDR3 nucleotides read TGTGCCAGCAGGCTAGCGGGAGGGCCTGCTGAGCAGTTCTTC.

The DNA for the CDR3 is TGTGCCAGCAGCGTACTTAACGGGGAGCTGTTTTTT. Its translation: CASSVLNGELFF. This chain connects TRBV9 to TRBJ2-2; D call uncertain. Germline assignment: CDR1 SGDLS and CDR2 YYNGEE. The length of the CDR3 is 12 residues. V lost 1 base and J 7 bases, leaving 5 bases between the germline ends.

The rearrangement uses TRBV18 and TRBJ1-1; the D is unclear. Germline CDR1 and CDR2: KGHSH and LQKENI. This CDR3 has 13 residues. Trimming shortened V by 4 bases and J by 1 base, and 7 bases separated the two germline ends. The CDR3 DNA sequence: TGTGCCAGCTCACTACAGTCGAACACTGAAGCTTTCTTT. Translating it yields CASSLQSNTEAFF.

This chain links TRBV10-2 with TRBJ1-5, with TRBD1 as a possible D gene (6 bases). Trimming removed 7 bases from V and 5 bases from J, with 15 bases in between. The CDR3 has 14 residues. The germline CDR1 and CDR2 sequences are WSHSY and SAAADI. This chain's CDR3 is CASTLGGRDQPQHF. The DNA of the CDR3 is TGCGCCAGCACCCTCGGGGGGCGAGATCAGCCCCAGCATTTT.

The chain uses TRBV2 and TRBJ2-7; D gene uncertain. V was clipped by 1 base and J by 0 bases, with 10 bases between them. Germline lookup yields CDR1 SNHLY and CDR2 FYNNEI. This CDR3 has 15 residues. Here the CDR3 reads CASSEERVSSYEQYF. CDR3 DNA sequence: TGTGCCAGCAGTGAAGAACGGGTCAGCTCCTACGAGCAGTACTTC.